These T cell receptor beta chains were read from a single sample in a study of blood T cell repertoires in COVID-19. Profiling relied on immunoSEQ multiplex PCR, and the TCRdb table lists in-frame clones only, not all of them. The repertoire includes roughly 260,000 clones, approximately 86% of them detected once, and 3.1% sits in the top ten. Sequencing was performed on peripheral blood. All receptors come from a woman younger than 35 with acute or convalescent COVID-19. The CDR3 runs from the conserved cysteine through the conserved F or W. D genes are given only for firm matches. The size field is filled for only some rows; it gives once, few, many or a size class.

abundance	v_gene	j_gene	d_gene	CDR3aa	CDR3nt
NA	TRBV11-2	TRBJ2-7	NA	CASSFSGPTYEQYF	TGTGCCAGCAGCTTCAGCGGTCCGACCTACGAGCAGTACTTC
NA	TRBV9	TRBJ2-3	TRBD2	CASSVLALAGRGDTQYF	TGTGCCAGCAGCGTTTTGGCTTTGGCCGGGAGGGGAGATACGCAGTATTTT
NA	TRBV10-3	TRBJ1-1	TRBD1	CAISEAKGAPTEAFF	TGTGCCATCAGTGAAGCCAAGGGGGCCCCCACTGAAGCTTTCTTT
once	TRBV4-3	TRBJ1-2	NA	CASSQDSGAGNYGYTF	TGCGCCAGCAGCCAAGATTCGGGCGCAGGGAACTATGGCTACACCTTC
NA	TRBV19	TRBJ2-7	NA	CASSISIGHYEQYF	TGTGCCAGTAGTATCTCTATTGGGCACTACGAGCAGTACTTC
NA	TRBV7-2	TRBJ2-7	TRBD1	CASSVRTGNEQYF	TGTGCCAGCAGCGTACGGACAGGCAACGAGCAGTACTTC
NA	TRBV28	TRBJ2-7	TRBD2	CASSSPASGRFYEQYF	TGTGCCAGCAGTTCCCCCGCTAGCGGGAGATTCTACGAGCAGTACTTC
NA	TRBV11-3	TRBJ2-1	TRBD2	CASSLAGARLDEQFF	TGTGCCAGCAGTCTAGCGGGAGCCCGTCTCGATGAGCAGTTCTTC
once	TRBV7-8	TRBJ2-1	TRBD2	CASSELAGGPLEQFF	TGTGCCAGCAGCGAATTAGCGGGAGGGCCTCTTGAGCAGTTCTTC
once	TRBV28	TRBJ1-5	TRBD1	CAISTGQSNQPQHF	TGTGCCATTTCGACAGGGCAAAGCAATCAGCCCCAGCATTTT
NA	TRBV10-3	TRBJ2-5	TRBD2	CAISDPTSGRGETQYF	TGTGCCATCAGTGATCCAACTAGCGGGAGGGGGGAGACCCAGTACTTC
NA	TRBV6-5	TRBJ1-1	NA	CASSYHTGNTEAFF	TGTGCCAGCAGTTACCATACAGGGAACACTGAAGCTTTCTTT
many	TRBV24-1	TRBJ2-2	TRBD2	CATSDLPGLTTGELFF	TGTGCCACCAGTGACCTTCCGGGACTAACAACCGGGGAGCTGTTTTTT
once	TRBV27	TRBJ1-1	NA	CASSFGGAFTEAFF	TGTGCCAGCAGTTTTGGGGGGGCCTTCACTGAAGCTTTCTTT
NA	TRBV30	TRBJ2-2	NA	CAWVGQYTGELFF	TGTGCCTGGGTCGGACAGTACACCGGGGAGCTGTTTTTT
NA	TRBV12-3/TRBV12-4	TRBJ2-3	NA	CASSGRDTQYF	TGTGCCAGCTCAGGGCGGGATACGCAGTATTTT
once	TRBV10-2	TRBJ2-3	NA	CASSESLGGMGDTQYF	TGCGCCAGCAGTGAGTCGCTGGGGGGAATGGGAGATACGCAGTATTTT
NA	TRBV20-1	TRBJ2-7	NA	CSAYRAYEQYF	TGCAGTGCTTACAGGGCGTACGAGCAGTACTTC
NA	TRBV5-1	TRBJ1-1	NA	CASSLTGDQAFF	TGCGCCAGCAGCTTGACGGGAGATCAAGCTTTCTTT
NA	TRBV28	TRBJ2-1	TRBD2	CASSLEGLVSYNEQFF	TGTGCCAGCAGTTTAGAAGGACTAGTCTCCTACAATGAGCAGTTCTTC
NA	TRBV5-1	TRBJ2-2	NA	CASSFGVVNTGELFF	TGCGCCAGCAGCTTCGGGGTGGTGAACACCGGGGAGCTGTTTTTT
NA	TRBV14	TRBJ2-1	NA	CASSRERVSYNEQFF	TGTGCCAGCAGCCGAGAGAGGGTCTCCTACAATGAGCAGTTCTTC
NA	TRBV15	TRBJ2-1	NA	CATSSWANEQFF	TGTGCCACCAGCAGCTGGGCCAATGAGCAGTTCTTC
few	TRBV4-3	TRBJ1-6	NA	CASSQAGVLGSPLHF	TGCGCCAGCAGCCAAGCGGGGGTTTTGGGTTCACCCCTCCACTTT
NA	TRBV7-2	TRBJ2-3	TRBD2	CASSLSSGGWTDTQYF	TGTGCCAGCAGCTTAAGTAGCGGGGGTTGGACAGATACGCAGTATTTT
NA	TRBV19	TRBJ2-2	TRBD2	CASSMASGRGPSGELFF	TGTGCCAGTAGTATGGCTAGCGGGAGAGGACCTAGCGGGGAGCTGTTTTTT
once	TRBV29-1	TRBJ1-2	NA	CSVDWGRYTF	TGCAGCGTTGATTGGGGCCGCTACACCTTC
NA	TRBV7-2	TRBJ2-3	NA	CASSLGPADTQYF	TGTGCCAGCAGCTTGGGCCCGGCAGATACGCAGTATTTT
NA	TRBV5-1	TRBJ2-7	NA	CASSSLGPDYEQYF	TGCGCCAGCAGCTCCCTTGGGCCCGACTACGAGCAGTACTTC
NA	TRBV18	TRBJ2-2	NA	CASSPRSTGGTGQTGELFF	TGTGCCAGCTCACCACGGTCAACTGGCGGAACAGGGCAGACCGGGGAGCTGTTTTTT
once	TRBV6-2/TRBV6-3	TRBJ1-3	NA	CASSYYGGENTIYF	TGTGCCAGCAGTTATTACGGCGGTGAAAACACCATATATTTT
NA	TRBV19	TRBJ2-1	NA	CASTPLDRDSNEQFF	TGTGCCAGTACCCCACTCGACAGGGACTCCAATGAGCAGTTCTTC
few	TRBV24-1	TRBJ1-2	TRBD1	CATTNTPQGRNGYTF	TGTGCCACCACAAACACCCCACAGGGGCGGAATGGCTACACCTTC
few	TRBV27	TRBJ2-7	TRBD2	CASSTGRGSGMVSHEQYF	TGTGCCAGCAGTACCGGCCGGGGTAGCGGGATGGTATCCCACGAGCAGTACTTC
NA	TRBV5-4	TRBJ1-2	TRBD1	CASSLAGDRVIRGYTF	TGTGCCAGCAGCTTGGCTGGGGACAGGGTGATACGTGGCTACACCTTC
NA	TRBV7-2	TRBJ1-6	TRBD1	CASSLGGQASKFSPLHF	TGTGCCAGCAGCTTAGGGGGACAGGCGTCGAAGTTTTCACCCCTCCACTTT
NA	TRBV29-1	TRBJ2-7	TRBD2	CSASGLAGSYEQYF	TGCAGCGCCTCGGGACTAGCGGGCTCCTACGAGCAGTACTTC
NA	TRBV6-5	TRBJ1-2	NA	CASSQVTVQGYTF	TGTGCCAGCAGCCAAGTTACCGTTCAGGGCTACACCTTC
NA	TRBV7-2	TRBJ2-3	TRBD2	CASSPAAGGVTDTQYF	TGTGCCAGCAGCCCAGCAGCGGGAGGGGTGACAGATACGCAGTATTTT
NA	TRBV29-1	TRBJ2-3	NA	CSVDRDKTDTQYF	TGCAGCGTTGACAGGGACAAGACAGATACGCAGTATTTT
NA	TRBV14	TRBJ2-7	TRBD1	CASSLTGTGAEYEQYF	TGTGCCAGCAGCCTTACCGGGACAGGGGCTGAATACGAGCAGTACTTC
NA	TRBV6-2/TRBV6-3	TRBJ1-2	NA	CASSYGAGTIYGYTF	TGTGCCAGCAGTTATGGAGCAGGGACTATCTATGGCTACACCTTC
once	TRBV18	TRBJ2-2	NA	CASSPPIGGRGGELFF	TGTGCCAGCTCACCACCGATTGGGGGCAGAGGCGGGGAGCTGTTTTTT
NA	TRBV19	TRBJ1-1	NA	CASYRWQNTEAFF	TGTGCCAGTTATCGTTGGCAGAACACTGAAGCTTTCTTT